Described below is a single T cell receptor beta chain sequence and its context. Its antigen is still unknown. This sample is drawn from a study of a mutant IDH1 vaccine in newly diagnosed glioma. The method was immunoSEQ multiplex PCR; TCRdb's version includes in-frame clones alone and lacks a portion of them. The table lists roughly 69,000 clones, more than 85% of them singletons. Time point specified: week 35, safety follow-up. Topical imiquimod accompanied each vaccine dose, which consisted of 300 ug of mutant IDH1 20-mer peptide. The germline V gene has CDR1 SGHKS and CDR2 YYEKEE (reference sequence). The CDR3 sequence is 13 residues long. V gave up 1 base and J gave up 2 bases, with 6 bases separating them.

Sequencing used PBMCs, obtained from a glioma patient whose treatment included an IDH1 peptide vaccine. The chain uses TRBV5-5 and TRBJ1-1; D not resolved. The origin of this receptor is a man aged 25 to 40 with glioma. The CDR3 region is CASSLRGNTEAFF. DNA of the CDR3: TGTGCCAGCAGCTTGAGAGGAAACACTGAAGCTTTCTTT.